Following are 3 T cell receptor beta chains from one sample sequenced in a study of cytomegalovirus exposure and HLA in healthy donors. The study ran its PCR with 60 Vbeta and 13 Jbeta primers. Assay: immunoSEQ multiplex PCR; the TCRdb copy retains only in-frame clones and omits some. The sample records 80,000 or so clones, roughly two thirds being singletons. The sample taken for sequencing was PBMCs. The receptors shown here come from a man between 60 and 75 years old in good health and CMV-seropositive.

The chain links TRBV5-1 to TRBJ2-5; D may be TRBD1 (5 bases). Germline V gene data show CDR1 as SGHRS and CDR2 as YFSETQ. V was trimmed by 6 bases and J by 1 base, leaving 7 bases between them. CDR3 length equals 12 residues. The CDR3 loop is CASKDSQETQYF. As DNA, the CDR3 is TGCGCCAGCAAAGACAGCCAAGAGACCCAGTACTTC.

The rearrangement links TRBV4-3 to TRBJ1-1, with 9 bases identical to TRBD1. The CDR3 consists of 18 residues. CDR1 and CDR2 (germline): LGHNA, YSLEER. With V trimmed by 2 bases and J by 3 bases, 13 bases remained unmatched. CDR3 in DNA: TGCGCCAGCAGCCAATATAGTACCGGGACAGGGAGCGACACTGAAGCTTTCTTT. Translating it yields CASSQYSTGTGSDTEAFF.

The chain is built from TRBV7-2 and TRBJ2-7; 15 bases align to TRBD2. V lost 5 bases to trimming and J lost 7 bases; unmatched junction nucleotides: 6. This CDR3 has 15 residues. Germline CDR1 and CDR2: SGHTA and FQGNSA. Here the CDR3 DNA reads TGTGCCAGCAGCCCTCGGACTAGCGGGAGGGGTGAGCAGTACTTC. It yields the protein CASSPRTSGRGEQYF.